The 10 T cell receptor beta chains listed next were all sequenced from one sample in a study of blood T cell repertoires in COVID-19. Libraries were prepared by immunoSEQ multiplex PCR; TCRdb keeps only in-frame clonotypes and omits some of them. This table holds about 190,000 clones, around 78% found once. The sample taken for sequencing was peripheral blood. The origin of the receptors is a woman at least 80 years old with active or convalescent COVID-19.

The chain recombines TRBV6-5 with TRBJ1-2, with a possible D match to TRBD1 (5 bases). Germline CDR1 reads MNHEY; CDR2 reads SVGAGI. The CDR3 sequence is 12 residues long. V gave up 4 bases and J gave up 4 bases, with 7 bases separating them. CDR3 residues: CASSSQGYGYTF. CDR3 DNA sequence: TGTGCCAGCAGTTCCCAGGGCTATGGCTACACCTTC.

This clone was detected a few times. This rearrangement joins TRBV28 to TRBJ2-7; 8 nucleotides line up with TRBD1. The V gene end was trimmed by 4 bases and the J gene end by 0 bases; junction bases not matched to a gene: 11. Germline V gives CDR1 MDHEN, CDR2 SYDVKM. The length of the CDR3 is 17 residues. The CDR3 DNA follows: TGTGCCAGCAGTTCGTTGGCCCGGACAGGGAGCTCCTACGAGCAGTACTTC. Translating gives CASSSLARTGSSYEQYF.

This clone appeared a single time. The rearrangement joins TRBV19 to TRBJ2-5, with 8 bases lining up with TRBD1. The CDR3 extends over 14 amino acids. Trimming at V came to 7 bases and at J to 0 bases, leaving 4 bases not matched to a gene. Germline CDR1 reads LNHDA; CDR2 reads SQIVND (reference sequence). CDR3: CASTGGLYQETQYF. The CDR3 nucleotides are TGTGCCAGTACAGGGGGCCTGTACCAAGAGACCCAGTACTTC.

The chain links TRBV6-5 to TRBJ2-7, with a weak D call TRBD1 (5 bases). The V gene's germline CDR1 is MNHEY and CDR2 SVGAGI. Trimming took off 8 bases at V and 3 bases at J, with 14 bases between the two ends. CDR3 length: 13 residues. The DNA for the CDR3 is TGTGCCAGCGACAGTCTCTACCTCTACGAGCAGTACTTC. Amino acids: CASDSLYLYEQYF.

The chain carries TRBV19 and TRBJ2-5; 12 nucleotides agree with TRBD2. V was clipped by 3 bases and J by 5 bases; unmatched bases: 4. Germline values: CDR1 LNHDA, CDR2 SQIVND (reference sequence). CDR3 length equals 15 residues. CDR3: CASSILAGGIETQYF. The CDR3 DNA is TGTGCCAGTAGTATCCTAGCGGGGGGGATCGAGACCCAGTACTTC.

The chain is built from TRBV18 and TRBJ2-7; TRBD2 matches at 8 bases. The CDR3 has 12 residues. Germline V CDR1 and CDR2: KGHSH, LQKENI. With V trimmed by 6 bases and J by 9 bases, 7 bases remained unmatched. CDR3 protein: CASSLPGGVQYF. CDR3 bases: TGTGCCAGCTCCCTCCCGGGGGGGGTGCAGTACTTC.

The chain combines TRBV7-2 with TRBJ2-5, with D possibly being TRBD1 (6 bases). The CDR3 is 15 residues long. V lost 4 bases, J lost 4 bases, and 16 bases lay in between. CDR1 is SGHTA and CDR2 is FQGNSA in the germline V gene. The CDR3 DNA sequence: TGTGCCAGCAGCTCCCAGGGGTGGGGATCAGAGACCCAGTACTTC. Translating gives CASSSQGWGSETQYF.

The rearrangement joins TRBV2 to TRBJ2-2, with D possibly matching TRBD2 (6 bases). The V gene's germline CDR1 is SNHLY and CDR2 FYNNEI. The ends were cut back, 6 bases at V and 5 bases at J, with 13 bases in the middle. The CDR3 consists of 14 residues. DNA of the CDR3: TGTGCCAGCAGCCGCTCAGGGAGGACCGGGGAGCTGTTTTTT. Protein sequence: CASSRSGRTGELFF.

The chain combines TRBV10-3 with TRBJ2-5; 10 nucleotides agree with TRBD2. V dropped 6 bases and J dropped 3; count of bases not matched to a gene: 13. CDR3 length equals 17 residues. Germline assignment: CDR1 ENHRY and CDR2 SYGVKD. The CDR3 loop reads CAISPIKLLAGEETQYF. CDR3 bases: TGTGCCATCAGCCCAATCAAACTGCTAGCGGGGGAAGAGACCCAGTACTTC.

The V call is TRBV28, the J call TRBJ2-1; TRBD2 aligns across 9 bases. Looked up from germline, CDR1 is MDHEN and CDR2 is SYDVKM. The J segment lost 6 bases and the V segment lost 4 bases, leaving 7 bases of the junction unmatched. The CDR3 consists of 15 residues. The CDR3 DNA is TGTGCCAGCAGTTCCCCCCAGCGGGGGGTCAATGAGCAGTTCTTC. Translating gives CASSSPQRGVNEQFF.